What follows are 23 T cell receptor beta chains derived from one specimen sequenced in a study of shared clonotypes between healthy human individuals. In the naive CD8 group, cells lacked CD45RO and were positively selected for CCR7, so terminally differentiated effector memory CD45RA+ cells were left out. Clones were read by immunoSEQ multiplex PCR, and TCRdb kept only the in-frame ones, dropping some. The sample consists of about 2.2 million clones, around 95% of them appearing once. Sequenced sample: naive CD8+ T cells from PBMCs. The receptor source for this set is a young man in good health. Some clones in this sample may be carry-over from other donors' samples.

This rearrangement joins TRBV5-4 to TRBJ1-1; D may be TRBD1 (5 bases). Trimming stripped 2 bases from V and 6 bases from J, with 17 bases between. The CDR3 has 15 amino acids. Germline CDR1 is SGHNT and CDR2 is YYREEE (reference sequence). The CDR3 DNA reads TGTGCCAGCAGCTTAAAGATAACAGGTGGCCCTGAAGCTTTCTTT. It yields the protein CASSLKITGGPEAFF.

The J gene is TRBJ2-1, the V gene TRBV4-2; possibly TRBD2 for D (5 bases). Trimming left V 1 base short and J 4 bases short, with 14 bases between. CDR3 size: 16 residues. The germline CDR1 and CDR2 sequences are LGHNA and YNFKEQ. CDR3 DNA: TGTGCCAGCAGCCAAGTCCCAGCGGTAACGTACAATGAGCAGTTCTTC. Translation: CASSQVPAVTYNEQFF.

CDR3 in DNA: TGTGCCAGCAGCCTCCCTGGGGGGGGTTACAATGAGCAGTTCTTC. The encoded protein is CASSLPGGGYNEQFF. The rearrangement links TRBV11-2 to TRBJ2-1, with 7 bases aligning to TRBD2. V shed 5 bases and J 4 bases; nucleotides not matched to a gene: 8. Per the germline V gene, CDR1 is SGHAT and CDR2 is FQNNGV. This CDR3 is built from 15 residues.

This chain joins TRBV6-6 and TRBJ1-2; D remains unclear. V lost 3 bases to trimming and J lost 1 base, with 15 bases between them. The germline V gene encodes CDR1 MNHNY and CDR2 SVGAGI (reference sequence). CDR3 length: 16 residues. This CDR3 reads CASSYSERAGNYGYTF. The CDR3 DNA reads as TGTGCCAGCAGTTATTCGGAGCGGGCGGGTAACTATGGCTACACCTTC.

Regarding this clone: This CDR3 is also generated by other DNA sequences in the sample. The chain carries TRBV11-2 and TRBJ2-2; the D is unclear. Germline values: CDR1 SGHAT, CDR2 FQNNGV. The CDR3 has 10 residues. V lost 3 bases, J lost 7 bases, and 0 bases lay in between. Here the CDR3 DNA reads TGTGCCAGCAGCTTCGGGGAGCTGTTTTTT. Amino acids: CASSFGELFF. Complete variable domain (other parts from reference TRBV11-2 and TRBJ2-2): EAGVAQSPRYKIIEKRQSVAFWCNPISGHATLYWYQQILGQGPKLLIQFQNNGVVDDSQLPKDRFSAERLKGVDSTLKIQPAKLEDSAVYLCASSFGELFFGEGSRLTVL.

This rearrangement joins TRBV27 to TRBJ2-3; a possible D gene is TRBD2 (5 bases). CDR3 length equals 15 residues. Trimming left V 6 bases short and J 2 bases short, with 15 bases between. Germline values: CDR1 MNHEY, CDR2 SMNVEV (reference sequence). The CDR3, as DNA: TGTGCCAGCAGACCCGGGGTAGCGTTCACAGATACGCAGTATTTT. This sequence encodes CASRPGVAFTDTQYF.

The chain uses TRBV27 and TRBJ1-1, with D perhaps matching TRBD1 (5 bases). There are 14 residues in the CDR3. The germline gives CDR1 MNHEY, CDR2 SMNVEV (reference sequence). V was trimmed by 6 bases and J by 1 base, leaving 12 bases between them. The CDR3 coding sequence is TGTGCCAGCAGCCAGGGACGGACGAACACTGAAGCTTTCTTT. Residues: CASSQGRTNTEAFF.

V gene TRBV4-1 combines with J gene TRBJ2-7; 7 bases are shared with TRBD1. V lost 4 bases to trimming and J lost 1 base; unmatched junction nucleotides: 10. The CDR3 totals 16 residues. The germline V gene has CDR1 MGHRA and CDR2 YSYEKL. The CDR3 spells CASSPRFTGASYEQYF. CDR3 bases: TGCGCCAGCAGCCCGAGATTTACAGGGGCATCCTACGAGCAGTACTTC.

The rearrangement joins TRBV5-1 to TRBJ1-1; D ambiguous. V lost 0 bases, J lost 7 bases, and 10 bases lay in between. Germline CDR1 SGHRS, CDR2 YFSETQ. The CDR3 extends over 13 amino acids. CDR3 in amino acids: CASSLAPNREAFF. For the CDR3, the DNA is TGCGCCAGCAGCTTGGCTCCTAATCGTGAAGCTTTCTTT.

V usage is TRBV7-9 and J usage is TRBJ1-4, with D uncertain. Germline loops: CDR1 SEHNR, CDR2 FQNEAQ (reference sequence). The CDR3 runs to 17 residues. Trimming cost V 3 bases and J 0 bases, with 14 bases left between them. CDR3 coding DNA: TGTGCCAGCAGCTTGGTAGTCGGACTTGCAACTAATGAAAAACTGTTTTTT. Translated, it gives CASSLVVGLATNEKLFF.

The chain is built from TRBV13 and TRBJ1-2; D remains unclear. Per germline, CDR1 PRHDT and CDR2 FYEKMQ (reference sequence). This CDR3 spans 17 amino acids. V was shortened by 5 bases and J by 0 bases, with 19 bases between the two germline ends. DNA of the CDR3: TGTGCCAGCAGCCCGGCTGACCCCTACCTAGCTAACTATGGCTACACCTTC. Translation gives CASSPADPYLANYGYTF.

The chain combines TRBV28 with TRBJ1-5; D is undetermined. Per the germline V gene, CDR1 is MDHEN and CDR2 is SYDVKM. Trimming removed 5 bases from V and 6 bases from J, with 8 bases in between. CDR3 length equals 12 residues. The CDR3 loop is CASSTQGQPQHF. The CDR3 region has the DNA TGTGCCAGCAGTACCCAAGGTCAGCCCCAGCATTTT.

This chain connects TRBV4-1 to TRBJ1-5, with D tentatively TRBD1 (6 bases). CDR3 length: 15 amino acids. CDR1 and CDR2 from the germline V gene are MGHRA and YSYEKL. V lost 2 bases, J lost 1 base, and 9 bases lay in between. The CDR3 protein is CASSQTGLSNQPQHF. Written as DNA, the CDR3 is TGCGCCAGCAGCCAAACAGGGTTGAGCAATCAGCCCCAGCATTTT.

The V call is TRBV28, the J call TRBJ2-5, with D perhaps TRBD2 (7 bases). The CDR3 has 17 amino acids. Deletions cut 6 bases from V and 2 bases from J, with 22 bases between. Germline-derived CDR1 and CDR2 are MDHEN and SYDVKM. The CDR3 DNA reads TGTGCCAGCAGCCAGCTGGTGGGAGGGGGAGGGCAAGAGACCCAGTACTTC. It encodes CASSQLVGGGGQETQYF. The whole variable domain, remainder taken from reference TRBV28 and TRBJ2-5, is DVKVTQSSRYLVKRTGEKVFLECVQDMDHENMFWYRQDPGLGLRLIYFSYDVKMKEKGDIPEGYSVSREKKERFSLILESASTNQTSMYLCASSQLVGGGGQETQYFGPGTRLLVL.

The chain uses TRBV4-3 and TRBJ2-7; TRBD2 agrees at 7 bases. Germline V gene data show CDR1 as LGHNA and CDR2 as YSLEER. There are 13 residues in the CDR3. V was clipped by 1 base and J by 6 bases; unmatched bases: 3. The CDR3 reads CASSQARGVEQYF. CDR3 coding DNA: TGCGCCAGCAGCCAAGCTCGGGGGGTCGAGCAGTACTTC.

The chain employs TRBV27 and TRBJ1-5; D gene unclear. The CDR3 covers 14 residues. V lost 6 bases and J lost 0, with 9 bases in between. Germline CDR1 MNHEY, CDR2 SMNVEV (reference sequence). The CDR3 DNA is TGTGCCAGCAGATCGGGATATAGCAATCAGCCCCAGCATTTT. This codes for CASRSGYSNQPQHF.

The chain combines TRBV28 with TRBJ1-1; D gene ambiguous. Trimming took 5 bases from V and 5 from J, leaving 18 bases between them. The CDR3 is made up of 15 amino acids. Germline values: CDR1 MDHEN, CDR2 SYDVKM. For the CDR3, the DNA is TGTGCCAGCAGTCTATTGATTTCCGCGGGAACTGAAGCTTTCTTT. Amino acids: CASSLLISAGTEAFF.

This sequence joins TRBV19 and TRBJ2-7, with TRBD1 as a possible D gene (6 bases). The germline V gene encodes CDR1 LNHDA and CDR2 SQIVND (reference sequence). The CDR3 covers 16 residues. The V and J ends lost 6 bases and 2 bases respectively, with 20 bases between them. The CDR3, as DNA: TGTGCCAGTAGCCAAAGTTACCCGGGACATCCCTACGAGCAGTACTTC. Translating gives CASSQSYPGHPYEQYF.

The chain joins TRBV9 to TRBJ1-1, with 7 bases aligning to TRBD1. The ends lost 4 bases at V and 11 bases at J; junction bases unmatched: 20. This CDR3 contains 16 residues. CDR1 SGDLS and CDR2 YYNGEE come from the germline V gene. This chain's CDR3 is CASSPRQGVESSAAFF. The CDR3 coding sequence is TGTGCCAGCAGCCCCCGACAGGGAGTCGAATCTTCGGCGGCTTTCTTT.

V gene TRBV28 combines with J gene TRBJ1-4; D gene unclear. CDR1 is MDHEN and CDR2 is SYDVKM in the germline V gene. The length of the CDR3 is 13 residues. V was cut by 2 bases and J by 8 bases, with 9 bases left in between. The CDR3 DNA reads TGTGCCAGCAGTTTACTCGCCCAGGAAAAACTGTTTTTT. This encodes CASSLLAQEKLFF.

V usage is TRBV11-3 and J usage is TRBJ2-1; D is possibly TRBD2 (5 bases). The CDR3 totals 15 residues. V dropped 1 base and J dropped 3 bases, with 10 bases sitting between them. Germline values: CDR1 SGHNT, CDR2 YENEEA. The CDR3: CASSLVVRGYNEQFF. CDR3 bases: TGTGCCAGCAGCTTAGTAGTCCGGGGCTACAATGAGCAGTTCTTC.

In regard to this clone: Other DNA sequences in the sample encode the same CDR3. This chain links TRBV25-1 with TRBJ2-5; the D gene is possibly TRBD1 (6 bases). Germline assignment: CDR1 MGHDK and CDR2 SYGVNS. The ends were cut back, 0 bases at V and 4 bases at J, with 6 bases in the middle. The CDR3 length is 13 residues. The CDR3 DNA reads as TGTGCCAGCAGTGAATACAGGGGAGAGACCCAGTACTTC. Translation: CASSEYRGETQYF.

This clone was seen a single time. Other DNA sequences in the sample encode the same CDR3. The V call is TRBV10-3, the J call TRBJ2-7; no firm D call. Germline V gene lookup returns CDR1 ENHRY and CDR2 SYGVKD. Trimming stripped 0 bases from V and 3 bases from J, with 6 bases between. This CDR3 spans 13 amino acids. The CDR3 DNA follows: TGTGCCATCAGTGAGTCAAGGGTCTACGAGCAGTACTTC. It codes for CAISESRVYEQYF.